This T cell receptor beta chain was obtained from a study of blood T cell repertoires in COVID-19. Clinical history reported by participants formed the basis on which cohorts were assigned. Assay: immunoSEQ multiplex PCR; the TCRdb copy retains only in-frame clones and omits some. The sample contains a few hundred thousand clones, around 90% of which appear only once. Germline loops: CDR1 SGHNT, CDR2 YENEEA. V shed 4 bases and J shed 5 bases, with 9 bases lying between them. The length of the CDR3 is 13 residues. The receptor was derived from a woman aged 40 to 55 who had recovered from COVID-19. Material: PBMCs or T cells enriched from blood (not recorded which). The rearrangement uses TRBV11-3 and TRBJ2-1; a weak D match, TRBD2 (5 bases). The CDR3, as DNA: TGTGCCAGCAGCTCCCCCGGGGACAATGAGCAGTTCTTC. It is translated as CASSSPGDNEQFF.